The 18 T cell receptor beta chains given below trace back to one sample, sequenced in a study of blood T cells in healthy people across ages. With a J-beta primer mix and a sample-barcoded 5' primer, a second PCR ran about 7 to 11 cycles. TCRdb fed the 5' RACE reads into MiXCR, producing one record per CDR3 protein. The sample includes roughly 2 million distinct CDR3 sequences, about 50% of them seen just once. Material: blood. These receptors were collected from a woman in her 40s in good health.

This clonotype was counted a few times. This chain links TRBV11-2 with TRBJ2-5; D remains ambiguous. The germline gives CDR1 SGHAT, CDR2 FQNNGV. The V end lost 1 base, the J end lost 0 bases, and 9 bases lay between the germline ends. CDR3 size: 15 residues. In DNA form, the CDR3 reads TGTGCCAGCAGCTTAGGGGCACAGTACCAAGAGACCCAGTACTTC. This codes for CASSLGAQYQETQYF.

The chain recombines TRBV15 with TRBJ1-6; 8 positions match TRBD1. Germline CDR1 reads LNHNV; CDR2 reads YYDKDF (reference sequence). The CDR3 contains 13 residues. The junction had 4 bases not matched to a gene; V was cut back by 6 bases and J by 9 bases. CDR3 nucleotide sequence: TGTGCCACCAGAGGACAGGGAAGTTCACCCCTCCACTTT. Protein sequence: CATRGQGSSPLHF.

J is TRBJ1-1 and V is TRBV12-3 or TRBV12-4; D gene uncertain. V was trimmed by 3 bases and J by 4 bases, leaving 9 bases between them. This CDR3 is 13 amino acids long. In nucleotides, the CDR3 is TGTGCCAGCAGTTTCCGGGATTCCACTGAAGCTTTCTTT. Translated, it gives CASSFRDSTEAFF.

V and J are TRBV7-2 and TRBJ1-5; D uncertain. The germline CDR1 and CDR2 sequences are SGHTA and FQGNSA. The CDR3 extends over 16 amino acids. V was cut by 1 base and J by 4 bases, with 14 bases left in between. CDR3 bases: TGTGCCAGCAGCTTAGGAGGTTTAGTATCAAATCAGCCCCAGCATTTT. It is translated as CASSLGGLVSNQPQHF.

The V and J genes are TRBV2 and TRBJ2-1; 9 bases are shared with TRBD2. The CDR3 has 16 residues. Per the germline V gene, CDR1 is SNHLY and CDR2 is FYNNEI. The V segment lost 7 bases and the J segment 5 bases; nucleotides outside the gene matches: 12. The chain's CDR3 is CASKGSGGFGDNEQFF. CDR3 bases: TGTGCCAGCAAGGGTAGCGGGGGCTTTGGGGACAATGAGCAGTTCTTC.

The rearrangement uses TRBV29-1 and TRBJ2-5; D tentatively reads TRBD1 or TRBD2 (6 bases each). Between the trimmed V and J ends, which lost 7 bases and 2 bases, there was a span of 17 bases. Germline CDR1 reads SQVTM; CDR2 reads ANQGSEA. The CDR3 totals 14 residues. CDR3 region: CSGLGGAGQETQYF. The CDR3 nucleotides read TGCAGCGGCTTGGGGGGCGCCGGGCAAGAGACCCAGTACTTC. Filled out from reference TRBV29-1 and TRBJ2-5, the complete variable domain reads SAVISQKPSRDICQRGTSLTIQCQVDSQVTMMFWYRQQPGQSLTLIATANQGSEATYESGFVIDKFPISRPNLTFSTLTVSNMSPEDSSIYLCSGLGGAGQETQYFGPGTRLLVL.

In its sample, this clonotype was seen a few times. The chain recombines TRBV7-2 with TRBJ2-7; D is unclear. The CDR3 totals 16 residues. CDR1 is SGHTA and CDR2 is FQGNSA in the germline V gene. Trimming removed 5 bases at V and 7 bases at J, with 24 bases between. For the CDR3, the DNA is TGTGCCAGCAGCCAGGTATTCAGGCTCCGTTTTGGGGAGCAGTACTTC. Amino acids: CASSQVFRLRFGEQYF. The full variable domain, rest sourced from reference TRBV7-2 and TRBJ2-7, is GAGVSQSPSNKVTEKGKDVELRCDPISGHTALYWYRQSLGQGLEFLIYFQGNSAPDKSGLPSDRFSAERTGGSVSTLTIQRTQQEDSAVYLCASSQVFRLRFGEQYFGPGTRLTVT.

This clonotype was recorded once. The V and J genes are TRBV9 and TRBJ2-5; no firm D call. CDR3 size: 12 residues. V was trimmed by 3 bases and J by 5 bases, leaving 8 bases between them. Germline V CDR1 and CDR2: SGDLS, YYNGEE. CDR3 residues: CASSAAPETQYF. CDR3 nucleotide sequence: TGTGCCAGCAGCGCCGCACCGGAGACCCAGTACTTC. The complete variable domain, with remaining parts taken from reference TRBV9 and TRBJ2-5, reads DSGVTQTPKHLITATGQRVTLRCSPRSGDLSVYWYQQSLDQGLQFLIQYYNGEERAKGNILERFSAQQFPDLHSELNLSSLELGDSALYFCASSAAPETQYFGPGTRLLVL.

The chain combines TRBV6-4 with TRBJ2-7; TRBD2 matches 7 bases. J gave up 4 bases and V 6 bases, and 3 bases lay outside the gene matches. CDR3 size: 12 residues. Germline CDR1 MRHNA, CDR2 SNTAGT. The chain's CDR3 is CASRLATYEQYF. DNA of the CDR3: TGTGCCAGCAGACTAGCGACTTACGAGCAGTACTTC.

V is TRBV28 and J is TRBJ2-3; D perhaps matches TRBD2 (7 bases). Germline CDR1 is MDHEN and CDR2 is SYDVKM. V was shortened by 3 bases and J by 2 bases, with 18 bases between the two germline ends. The CDR3 is made up of 17 amino acids. CDR3 sequence: CASSFPGSGGHTDTQYF. In DNA, the CDR3 is TGTGCCAGCAGTTTTCCGGGATCCGGGGGGCACACAGATACGCAGTATTTT.

J is TRBJ2-5 and V is TRBV11-2, with D tentatively TRBD2 (6 bases). Judging by the DNA end, TRBJ2-1 fits better; the J call may be wrong. From germline, CDR1 is SGHAT and CDR2 FQNNGV. This CDR3 is built from 16 residues. The CDR3 region is CASSSAEPGVQETQFF. Written as DNA, the CDR3 is TGTGCCAGCAGCTCCGCGGAACCGGGGGTCCAAGAGACCCAGTTCTTC.

This rearrangement joins TRBV2 to TRBJ2-3, with a weak D call TRBD2 (5 bases). Trimming pared 4 bases from V and 3 bases from J, leaving 14 bases between. Germline V gene sequence: CDR1 SNHLY, CDR2 FYNNEI. This CDR3 region has 15 residues. The CDR3 sequence is CASSGFSSGTDTQYF. CDR3 DNA: TGTGCCAGCAGTGGCTTCTCTTCGGGGACAGATACGCAGTATTTT. Looking up the rest from reference TRBV2 and TRBJ2-3 gives the full variable domain: EPEVTQTPSHQVTQMGQEVILRCVPISNHLYFYWYRQILGQKVEFLVSFYNNEISEKSEIFDDQFSVERPDGSNFTLKIRSTKLEDSAMYFCASSGFSSGTDTQYFGPGTRLTVL.

The chain has TRBV29-1 and TRBJ1-2, with TRBD1 matching 7 bases. V gave up 6 bases and J gave up 4 bases; unmatched junction bases: 11. The CDR3 contains 14 residues. The germline V gene encodes CDR1 SQVTM and CDR2 ANQGSEA. CDR3 sequence (DNA): TGCAGCGTCCGAAAGCAGGGGGGCGGCTATGGCTACACCTTC. This sequence encodes CSVRKQGGGYGYTF. Together with reference TRBV29-1 and TRBJ1-2, the CDR3 gives the full variable domain: SAVISQKPSRDICQRGTSLTIQCQVDSQVTMMFWYRQQPGQSLTLIATANQGSEATYESGFVIDKFPISRPNLTFSTLTVSNMSPEDSSIYLCSVRKQGGGYGYTFGSGTRLTVV.

This clonotype was recorded a few times. The chain recombines TRBV28 with TRBJ1-2, with unresolved D. The CDR3 sequence is 14 residues long. Germline assignment: CDR1 MDHEN and CDR2 SYDVKM. The V and J ends lost 3 bases and 6 bases respectively, with 14 bases between them. The CDR3 spells CASSFAPGGHGYTF. CDR3 coding DNA: TGTGCCAGCAGTTTCGCCCCGGGAGGGCATGGCTACACCTTC.

The chain is built from TRBV2 and TRBJ2-3, with 7 bases aligning to TRBD2. The CDR3 contains 16 residues. Germline assignment: CDR1 SNHLY and CDR2 FYNNEI. V dropped 6 bases and J dropped 1; count of bases not matched to a gene: 10. In DNA form, the CDR3 reads TGTGCCAGCAGCGCTCCTCGGGCGGGGGGCACAGATACGCAGTATTTT. Protein product: CASSAPRAGGTDTQYF.

The gene calls are TRBV20-1 and TRBJ1-2, with D possibly matching TRBD1 (5 bases). The CDR3 loop spans 14 amino acids. Trimming removed 5 bases at V and 4 bases at J, with 17 bases between. Germline values: CDR1 DFQATT, CDR2 SNEGSKA (reference sequence). Here the CDR3 DNA reads TGCAGTGCTGGCCGGGACGAAGGCTCCTATGGCTACACCTTC. It encodes CSAGRDEGSYGYTF.

The chain carries TRBV7-2 and TRBJ2-4; 9 bases agree with TRBD1. CDR1 SGHTA and CDR2 FQGNSA come from the germline V gene. The CDR3 is made up of 18 amino acids. V shed 1 base, J shed 1 base, and the junction held 8 bases outside the gene matches. For the CDR3, the DNA is TGTGCCAGCAGCTTAGATGGCCCCGGACAGGGGGCCAAAAACATTCAGTACTTC. It encodes CASSLDGPGQGAKNIQYF.

The chain has TRBV20-1 and TRBJ2-5; 10 bases fit TRBD2. This CDR3 has 15 residues. Germline loops: CDR1 DFQATT, CDR2 SNEGSKA (reference sequence). Trimming removed 3 bases from V and 1 base from J; junction bases left unmatched: 5. The CDR3 spells CSARSSGGLQETQYF. As DNA, the CDR3 is TGCAGTGCTAGGAGTAGCGGGGGGCTCCAAGAGACCCAGTACTTC.